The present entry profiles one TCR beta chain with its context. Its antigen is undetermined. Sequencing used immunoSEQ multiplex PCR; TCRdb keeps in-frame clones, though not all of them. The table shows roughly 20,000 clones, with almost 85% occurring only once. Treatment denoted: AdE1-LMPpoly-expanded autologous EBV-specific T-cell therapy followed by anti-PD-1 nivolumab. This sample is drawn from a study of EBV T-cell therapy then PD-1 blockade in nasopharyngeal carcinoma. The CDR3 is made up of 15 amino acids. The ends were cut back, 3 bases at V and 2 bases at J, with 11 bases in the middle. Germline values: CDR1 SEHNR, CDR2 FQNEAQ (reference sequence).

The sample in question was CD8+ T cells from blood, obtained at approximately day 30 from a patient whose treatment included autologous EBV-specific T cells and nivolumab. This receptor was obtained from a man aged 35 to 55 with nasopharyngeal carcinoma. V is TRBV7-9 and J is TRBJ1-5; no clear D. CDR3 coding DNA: TGTGCCAGCAGCTTTACATTGCCGGGCAATCAGCCCCAGCATTTT. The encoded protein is CASSFTLPGNQPQHF.